What follows is one T cell receptor beta chain and its context. At least ten counts were recorded for this clonotype. The target of this receptor is not known. Base quality data are lacking; no much larger clone is found one base away. Receptor libraries were prepared by RACE. Sequencing used a NextSeq 500. During library preparation, unique molecular identifiers were attached to individual cDNA molecules so that TCRs could be counted in a quantitative, reproducible way. From each blood RNA sample, both TCR alpha and TCR beta chains were sequenced. The published analysis was carried out like this. Samples had a median of approximately 96,000 TCRs, with a range from roughly 20,000 to 690,600. The Decombinator software suite was used to annotate the V, J and CDR3 of the TCR reads. For the PS versus PT1 abundance plots, all samples were subsampled to the same number of TCRs (28,000). TCRs were defined as expanded if absent before sensitization and observed at least eight times at the 2-week time point. Using fastp at Q25 and MiXCR, TCRdb reprocessed the public reads and kept productive beta chains. Every CDR3 protein is listed once, alongside the most common genes and DNA of its rows. The V and J calls come from TCRdb's annotation, not from the publication. This sample is represented by around 380,000 distinct CDR3 sequences; roughly 5% of them were singletons. Under 3% of the sample is held by the ten biggest clonotypes.

According to the study, the label for this sample's time point signals: patch test 1, 2 weeks after DPC sensitization. The meaning of the sample's treatment or condition label: therapeutic diphenylcyclopropenone sensitization with weekly scalp DPC. Blood at each patch-test visit was drawn before the patch test was applied. Patients were considered eligible if aged 18 to 70, diagnosed with alopecia and deemed suitable for DPC therapy, and patients were excluded if pregnant. Unfractionated whole blood was collected in Tempus Blood RNA tubes, and total RNA was extracted from that blood. This specimen comes from a study of human T cells and chemical hapten exposure (dated by TCRdb to the early 2020s). With respect to the entire study: For sensitization, 2% DPC in acetone was applied to a roughly 2 cm by roughly 2 cm area of upper inner arm skin. Patch testing on the upper back used Finn chambers containing 0.01% DPC, with scoring done after 6 days according to International Contact Dermatitis Research Group standards. Throughout the study period of approximately 23 weeks, patients also received therapeutic DPC doses to the scalp every week. The patient cohort, mostly female, included alopecia areata with under or over 50% scalp involvement, alopecia totalis and alopecia universalis. Peripheral blood TCR repertoire changes were tracked in vivo in alopecia patients during primary and secondary sensitization to the hapten diphenylcyclopropenone (DPC). The libraries were sequenced as a pool, and the TCR yield per sample differed mostly because of small variations in library volumes within the pool. Blood samples were taken from patients before sensitization (week 0) and at 2, 6 and about 24 weeks after DPC sensitization. About 28 alopecia patients gave blood for TCR sequencing at one to four time points (pre-sensitization, 2, 6 and 24 weeks).

Overall results and qualifications from the work: DPC sensitization did not change how many TCRs were above 1 in 1000 frequency, and no evidence was found of alterations in global repertoire structure. Expanded TCRs formed significantly more large CDR3 similarity clusters than pre-sensitization or healthy control sets, consistent with antigen-driven responses. Repeated subsampling changed both the strength of the expansion versus patch-test correlation and the threshold at which the correlation became significant. Because every patient had alopecia, a presumed autoimmune disease, the patients' immune response might differ from that of healthy individuals. A positive correlation was found between the number of PT1 expanded TCRs and patch test score, with significance reached at thresholds 8, 16 and 32 but not 4.

The sample in question was whole blood, obtained in connection with sensitization to the hapten diphenylcyclopropenone (DPC). The TCR was taken from a woman between 45 and 60 years old with alopecia areata. Some clones in this sample may be carry-over from other donors' samples.

The CDR3 in this case is CASRTGAGVAEAFF. The DNA reads TGTGCCAGCAGAACAGGGGCGGGGGTCGCTGAAGCTTTCTTT. The chain is made from TRBV28 and TRBJ1-1; 7 central bases correspond to TRBD1. V and J are trimmed by 6 bases and 6 bases, and the gene matches miss 10 bases of the junction. The CDR3 contains 14 residues, cysteine and phenylalanine counted. Left in the record is the CDR3 DNA by itself, 42 bases read in frame from the first base. Via the germline V gene, CDR1 is MDHEN and CDR2 SYDVKM.